This T cell receptor (beta chain) derives from a study of cytomegalovirus exposure and HLA in healthy donors. About this clone itself: The antigen is undetermined.

The CDR3 totals 15 residues. Trimming took 6 bases from V and 0 from J, leaving 17 bases between them. Germline CDR1 SQVTM, CDR2 ANQGSEA. Whole-study findings and limits: The authors listed approximately 160 TCR beta chains as cytomegalovirus-associated. A later analysis reportedly found that, within productive TCRs, an Asian-associated ancestry cluster had fewer N-insertions than the mean observed across the roughly 630 donors. HLA allele associations emerged for about 16,000 TCR beta sequences in a later analysis, at 0.05 false discovery rate. TCR beta V segments were, for the most part, productive about 87% or about 30% of the time in an earlier analysis.

Both 60 Vbeta primers and 13 Jbeta primers went into the PCR. Repertoires were generated with immunoSEQ multiplex PCR, while TCRdb's copy carries only in-frame clones and drops some. The sample includes 150,000 to 200,000 clones, around 80% of them seen just once. V and J are TRBV29-1 and TRBJ1-1, with TRBD1 as a possible D gene (6 bases). The sequence derives from a woman younger than 35 in good health and CMV-seropositive. Sample: PBMCs. CDR3 nucleotides: TGCAGCGTCTACCAAGTTGCAGGGGTGAACACTGAAGCTTTCTTT. It is translated as CSVYQVAGVNTEAFF.